A single sample gave rise to the 32 T cell receptor beta chains below, sequenced in a study of T cell responses to AZD1222 COVID-19 vaccine (dated by TCRdb to the early 2020s). The sample's time point, from its label and the paper: baseline before first vaccination. The treatment or condition label on this specimen signifies: meningococcal conjugate vaccine given as trial control. Libraries were constructed by the immunoSEQ multiplex PCR assay. This is the immuneACCESS table as TCRdb keeps it, with only in-frame sequences that have V and J called. A part of the clones is gone; compared with another copy, unresolved V genes explain less than half, and the rest is unexplained. This sample lists around 120,000 clones; around 88% were detected once. The top ten hold 11% of the sample. Sequenced material: peripheral blood, taken on day 0 of MenACWY control vaccination. The receptors were sampled from an adult in good health.

This clone appeared once. The rearrangement uses TRBV5-8 and TRBJ2-1; perhaps TRBD2 as D (6 bases). This CDR3 has 15 amino acids. Germline CDR1 SGHTS, CDR2 YDEGEE. Trimming shortened V by 5 bases and J by 2 bases, and 14 bases separated the two germline ends. This CDR3 is CASRIPGETYNEQFF. CDR3 sequence (DNA): TGTGCCAGCAGGATTCCGGGGGAAACCTACAATGAGCAGTTCTTC.

The rearrangement links TRBV12-3 or TRBV12-4 to TRBJ2-7; no reliable D call. V lost 2 bases and J 7 bases, leaving 9 bases between the germline ends. The CDR3 has 12 residues. The DNA of the CDR3 is TGTGCCAGCAGTTTATCTTTATGGGAGCAGTACTTC. Translation gives CASSLSLWEQYF.

The genes are TRBV7-9 and TRBJ2-5; possible D gene TRBD1, 6 bases. In germline, CDR1 is SEHNR, CDR2 FQNEAQ (reference sequence). The CDR3 covers 15 residues. Trimming took off 1 base at V and 5 bases at J, with 14 bases between the two ends. This chain's CDR3 is CASSLGIQGWETQYF. The CDR3 region has the DNA TGTGCCAGCAGCTTAGGGATACAGGGCTGGGAGACCCAGTACTTC.

The CDR3 loop is CASSVGGAYTGELFF. Here the CDR3 DNA reads TGTGCCAGCAGCGTAGGAGGGGCCTACACCGGGGAGCTGTTTTTT. This chain connects TRBV9 to TRBJ2-2; D is perhaps TRBD1 or TRBD2 (5 bases each). The CDR3 totals 15 residues. CDR1 is SGDLS, CDR2 YYNGEE, per germline. Trimming pared 0 bases from V and 3 bases from J, leaving 9 bases between.

V and J are TRBV18 and TRBJ2-7; D is undetermined. V was trimmed by 3 bases and J by 2 bases, leaving 14 bases between them. The germline V gene has CDR1 KGHSH and CDR2 LQKENI. CDR3 length: 15 amino acids. The CDR3, as DNA: TGTGCCAGCTCACCCCTCCCGGTGGGAACCTACGAGCAGTACTTC. It codes for CASSPLPVGTYEQYF. Together with reference TRBV18 and TRBJ2-7, the CDR3 gives the full variable domain: NAGVMQNPRHLVRRRGQEARLRCSPMKGHSHVYWYRQLPEEGLKFMVYLQKENIIDESGMPKERFSAEFPKEGPSILRIQQVVRGDSAAYFCASSPLPVGTYEQYFGPGTRLTVT.

The chain is built from TRBV12-3 or TRBV12-4 and TRBJ1-2, with a weak D call TRBD1 (5 bases). V lost 4 bases to trimming and J lost 8 bases, with 14 bases between them. CDR3 size: 13 residues. CDR3 nucleotide sequence: TGTGCCAGCAGTTCCTGGGGGGGGGACGGCTACACCTTC. Translating it yields CASSSWGGDGYTF.

This chain joins TRBV7-3 and TRBJ2-2; no definite D call. Germline V gene lookup returns CDR1 SGHTA and CDR2 FQGTGA. Trimming removed 1 base from V and 5 bases from J, with 11 bases in between. The CDR3 is made up of 15 amino acids. The CDR3 is CASSLRPTTTGELFF. In DNA form, the CDR3 reads TGTGCCAGCAGCTTAAGGCCAACGACGACCGGGGAGCTGTTTTTT.

The rearrangement joins TRBV3-1 (or the pseudogene TRBV3-2) to TRBJ2-5; TRBD1 matches 9 bases. CDR1 is LGHDT, CDR2 YNNKEL, per germline (reference sequence). This CDR3 is built from 15 residues. V gave up 2 bases and J gave up 4 bases; unmatched junction bases: 5. The CDR3 nucleotides are TGTGCCAGCAGCCAACCGGGACAGGGTTTAGAGACCCAGTACTTC. Encoded protein: CASSQPGQGLETQYF.

The rearrangement uses TRBV6-5 and TRBJ1-1; D is ambiguous. V lost 0 bases and J lost 0, with 8 bases in between. Germline CDR1 is MNHEY and CDR2 is SVGAGI. This CDR3 region has 15 residues. The chain's CDR3 is CASSYSYHLNTEAFF. CDR3 nucleotide sequence: TGTGCCAGCAGTTACTCGTACCACCTGAACACTGAAGCTTTCTTT.

This chain uses TRBV16 with TRBJ2-7; 9 nucleotides align to TRBD2. Per germline, CDR1 KGHSY and CDR2 FQNENV. The CDR3 is 14 amino acids. V shed 4 bases and J 7 bases; nucleotides not matched to a gene: 8. In nucleotides, the CDR3 is TGTGCCAGCAGCCCACAAGCGGGAGGCGAAGAGCAGTACTTC. It translates to CASSPQAGGEEQYF.

The chain couples TRBV6-5 to TRBJ1-6, with unresolved D. The CDR3 extends over 14 amino acids. V was pared by 3 bases and J by 7 bases, with 10 bases between. Germline V gives CDR1 MNHEY, CDR2 SVGAGI. CDR3 amino acids: CASSYQVENSPLHF. For the CDR3, the DNA is TGTGCCAGCAGTTATCAAGTCGAAAATTCACCCCTCCACTTT.

This clone was counted a few times. The chain employs TRBV12-3 or TRBV12-4 and TRBJ2-4; D unclear. V gave up 1 base and J gave up 12 bases, with 10 bases separating them. The CDR3 sequence is 12 residues long. The CDR3 sequence is CASSLVKGHQYF. The CDR3 DNA is TGTGCCAGCAGTTTAGTAAAAGGCCATCAGTACTTC.

This sequence joins TRBV21-1 and TRBJ1-5; TRBD1 reflects the table's D call only, with no check against the DNA. TRBV21-1 is a pseudogene. The CDR3 sequence is 18 residues long. CDR3 amino acids: CASSKVRAGLLLNQPQHF. The CDR3 DNA is TGTGCCAGCAGCAAAGTAAGAGCAGGCCTCTTATTGAATCAGCCCCAGCATTTT.

This rearrangement joins TRBV10-3 to TRBJ1-3; a possible D gene is TRBD1 (5 bases). In germline, CDR1 is ENHRY, CDR2 SYGVKD. Between the trimmed V and J ends, which lost 5 bases and 1 base, there was a span of 15 bases. This CDR3 has 16 amino acids. DNA of the CDR3: TGTGCCATCAGTAAGCTACAGGAAAAGTCTGGAAACACCATATATTTT. Translating it yields CAISKLQEKSGNTIYF.

This chain joins TRBV15 and TRBJ1-2; D call uncertain. Trimming took off 4 bases at V and 4 bases at J, with 10 bases between the two ends. The CDR3 is 13 residues long. In germline, CDR1 is LNHNV, CDR2 YYDKDF (reference sequence). In nucleotides, the CDR3 is TGTGCCACCAGCACCCAGACGAGCTATGGCTACACCTTC. It encodes CATSTQTSYGYTF.

J is TRBJ2-1 and V is TRBV13; TRBD2 matches 10 bases. Trimming at V came to 2 bases and at J to 7 bases, leaving 8 bases not matched to a gene. Germline V lookup: CDR1 PRHDT, CDR2 FYEKMQ (reference sequence). This CDR3 is built from 16 residues. The CDR3 reads CASSLRSGRAFNEQFF. In DNA, the CDR3 is TGTGCCAGCAGCTTACGAAGCGGGAGGGCCTTTAATGAGCAGTTCTTC.

Only a few counts were recorded for this clone. The gene calls are TRBV24-1 and TRBJ2-7, with 10 bases identical to TRBD2. The CDR3 length is 15 residues. V trimming: 2 bases; J trimming: 4 bases; junction bases outside the gene matches: 4. From germline, CDR1 is KGHDR and CDR2 SFDVKD. CDR3 sequence (DNA): TGTGCCACCAGTGATTACACTAGCGGGAAGTACGAGCAGTACTTC. Translated: CATSDYTSGKYEQYF.

A note on this clone: One junction end does not reproduce the germline sequence, and a read error may be involved. The V gene is TRBV20-1, the J gene TRBJ1-1; D is unresolved. This CDR3 is built from 11 residues. Germline-derived CDR1 and CDR2 are DFQATT and SNEGSKA (reference sequence). CDR3 DNA sequence: TGCAGTGCTAGAGATAATCCAGGAGTGACCTTT. It encodes CSARDNPGVTF.

The chain employs TRBV13 and TRBJ1-3, with TRBD1 matching over 7 bases. The CDR3 extends over 15 amino acids. J gave up 0 bases and V 8 bases, and 7 bases lay outside the gene matches. The germline V gene has CDR1 PRHDT and CDR2 FYEKMQ (reference sequence). The chain's CDR3 is CASAYRDSSGNTIYF. The CDR3 DNA follows: TGTGCCAGCGCCTATCGGGACAGCTCTGGAAACACCATATATTTT. Together with reference TRBV13 and TRBJ1-3, the CDR3 gives the full variable domain: AAGVIQSPRHLIKEKRETATLKCYPIPRHDTVYWYQQGPGQDPQFLISFYEKMQSDKGSIPDRFSAQQFSDYHSELNMSSLELGDSALYFCASAYRDSSGNTIYFGEGSWLTVV.

CDR3 sequence (DNA): TGCAGCGTTGGTTCTCAGGGCCGGGGCACAGATACGCAGTATTTT. It specifies CSVGSQGRGTDTQYF. J is TRBJ2-3 and V is TRBV29-1; D is perhaps TRBD1 (5 bases). The CDR3 sequence is 15 residues long. The ends were cut back, 4 bases at V and 1 base at J, with 15 bases in the middle. Germline lookup yields CDR1 SQVTM and CDR2 ANQGSEA.

This chain connects TRBV9 to TRBJ2-5; TRBD2 agrees at 10 bases. V gave up 4 bases and J gave up 1 base; unmatched junction bases: 13. CDR3 length equals 18 residues. Germline assignment: CDR1 SGDLS and CDR2 YYNGEE. DNA of the CDR3: TGTGCCAGCAGCCGACAGACGCCTACTAGCGGGACCCAAGAGACCCAGTACTTC. Protein product: CASSRQTPTSGTQETQYF.

This clone was picked up a small number of times. The chain joins TRBV5-1 to TRBJ2-1; tentatively, D is TRBD1 (6 bases). Germline-derived CDR1 and CDR2 are SGHRS and YFSETQ. The CDR3 covers 16 residues. Deletions cut 0 bases from V and 1 base from J, with 11 bases between. Here the CDR3 reads CASSLGGPLSYNEQFF. In DNA form, the CDR3 reads TGCGCCAGCAGCTTGGGGGGGCCCTTATCCTACAATGAGCAGTTCTTC.

The chain uses TRBV29-1 and TRBJ1-1, with D unresolved. CDR3 size: 12 residues. V gave up 4 bases and J gave up 7 bases, with 13 bases separating them. The V gene's germline CDR1 is SQVTM and CDR2 ANQGSEA. The CDR3: CSVVKTSGEAFF. The CDR3 DNA reads as TGCAGCGTTGTAAAAACCTCGGGTGAAGCTTTCTTT.

The gene calls are TRBV7-8 and TRBJ2-2; D is undetermined. Germline V gene sequence: CDR1 SGHVS, CDR2 FQNEAQ. The CDR3 runs to 14 residues. Trimming stripped 3 bases from V and 1 base from J, with 6 bases between. The chain's CDR3 is CASSFRWNTGELFF. The CDR3 nucleotides are TGTGCCAGCAGCTTCAGGTGGAACACCGGGGAGCTGTTTTTT.

This chain connects TRBV7-2 to TRBJ1-2, with D unclear. This CDR3 comprises 15 residues. V was shortened by 4 bases and J by 2 bases, with 14 bases between the two germline ends. The V gene's germline CDR1 is SGHTA and CDR2 FQGNSA. CDR3 region: CASSWNRDGNYGYTF. CDR3 DNA: TGTGCCAGCAGCTGGAACCGAGACGGGAACTATGGCTACACCTTC.

There are a few counts of this clone. The chain has TRBV6-2 or TRBV6-3 and TRBJ2-3; D remains unclear. V was clipped by 5 bases and J by 7 bases, with 19 bases between them. The CDR3 spans 15 residues. From germline, CDR1 is MNHEY and CDR2 SVGEGT. In nucleotides, the CDR3 is TGTGCCAGCAGTAATACGGATGGTCCCGGACATACGCAGTATTTT. It is translated as CASSNTDGPGHTQYF.

This clone was detected only once. The V call is TRBV9, the J call TRBJ2-3, with TRBD2 identical over 7 bases. Germline CDR1 reads SGDLS; CDR2 reads YYNGEE. Trimming at V came to 0 bases and at J to 4 bases, leaving 8 bases not matched to a gene. This CDR3 is built from 16 residues. CDR3: CASSVVGGGPADTQYF. The CDR3 DNA is TGTGCCAGCAGCGTAGTGGGGGGAGGGCCTGCAGATACGCAGTATTTT.

Only one count was recorded for this clone. The CDR3 sequence: CAWRGTGLNDSPLHF. In DNA, the CDR3 is TGTGCCTGGAGGGGGACCGGACTCAACGATTCACCCCTCCACTTT. J is TRBJ1-6 and V is TRBV30; perhaps TRBD1 as D (5 bases). Trimming cost V 3 bases and J 8 bases, with 17 bases left between them. This CDR3 contains 15 residues. The germline V gene encodes CDR1 GTSNPN and CDR2 SVGIG (reference sequence).

The chain links TRBV13 to TRBJ2-7; 7 bases match TRBD1. The CDR3 has 14 residues. V gave up 5 bases and J gave up 0 bases; unmatched junction bases: 4. Germline CDR1 reads PRHDT; CDR2 reads FYEKMQ (reference sequence). DNA of the CDR3: TGTGCCAGCAGCCGGAACAGGGGCTCCTACGAGCAGTACTTC. Translating gives CASSRNRGSYEQYF.

This chain connects TRBV19 to TRBJ2-7, with D unresolved. This CDR3 comprises 13 residues. Looked up from germline, CDR1 is LNHDA and CDR2 is SQIVND (reference sequence). Trimming removed 0 bases at V and 3 bases at J, with 6 bases between. DNA of the CDR3: TGTGCCAGTAGTATAGAGGACCTCTACGAGCAGTACTTC. Translating it yields CASSIEDLYEQYF.

The V call is TRBV4-1, the J call TRBJ2-7; no firm D call. V lost 0 bases to trimming and J lost 3 bases, with 15 bases between them. The CDR3 consists of 16 residues. Germline V gene lookup returns CDR1 MGHRA and CDR2 YSYEKL. CDR3 in amino acids: CASSQDNAPTLYEQYF. The CDR3 DNA reads as TGCGCCAGCAGCCAAGATAATGCCCCGACTCTCTACGAGCAGTACTTC.

The chain couples TRBV7-2 to TRBJ2-1; tentative D call: TRBD1 (6 bases). The germline V and J ends were trimmed by 5 bases and 5 bases, with 10 bases remaining between them. Per germline, CDR1 SGHTA and CDR2 FQGNSA. This CDR3 has 13 residues. The CDR3 spells CASSLTGDNEQFF. CDR3 DNA sequence: TGTGCCAGCAGCCTGACAGGAGACAATGAGCAGTTCTTC.